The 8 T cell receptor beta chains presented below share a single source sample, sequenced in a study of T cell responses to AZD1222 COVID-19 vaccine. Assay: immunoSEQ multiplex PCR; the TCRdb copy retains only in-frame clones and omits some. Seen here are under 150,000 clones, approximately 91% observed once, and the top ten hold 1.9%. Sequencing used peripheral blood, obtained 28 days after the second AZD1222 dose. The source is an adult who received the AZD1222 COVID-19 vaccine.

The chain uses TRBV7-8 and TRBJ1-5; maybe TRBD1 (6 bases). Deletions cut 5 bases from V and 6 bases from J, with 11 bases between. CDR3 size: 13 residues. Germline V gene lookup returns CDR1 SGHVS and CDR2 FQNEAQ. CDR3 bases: TGTGCCAGCAGCCCTAGAGGGGGTCAGCCCCAGCATTTT. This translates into CASSPRGGQPQHF.

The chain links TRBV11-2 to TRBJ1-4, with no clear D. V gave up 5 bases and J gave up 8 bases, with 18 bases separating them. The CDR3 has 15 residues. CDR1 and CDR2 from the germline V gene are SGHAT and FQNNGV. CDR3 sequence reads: CASSQHSRVREKLFF. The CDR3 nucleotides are TGTGCCAGCAGCCAACACTCTAGGGTTAGGGAAAAACTGTTTTTT.

CDR3 sequence (DNA): TGTGCCAGCAGCTTGGCCGGGACAGGCCCGGGGGGTTCACCCCTCCACTTT. Amino acids: CASSLAGTGPGGSPLHF. The chain couples TRBV5-6 to TRBJ1-6; TRBD1 agrees at 8 bases. Germline lookup yields CDR1 SGHDT and CDR2 YYEEEE. The CDR3 covers 17 residues. With 0 bases clipped from V and 9 bases from J, the junction kept 11 bases outside the gene matches.

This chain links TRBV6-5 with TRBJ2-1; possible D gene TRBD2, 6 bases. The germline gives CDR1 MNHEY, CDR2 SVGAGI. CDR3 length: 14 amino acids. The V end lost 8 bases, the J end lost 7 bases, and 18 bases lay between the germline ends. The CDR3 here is CASPGTLLWNEQFF. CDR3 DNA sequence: TGTGCCAGCCCCGGGACTCTGCTTTGGAATGAGCAGTTCTTC.

The CDR3 region is CATSREGRGGQETQYF. CDR3 in DNA: TGTGCCACCAGCAGAGAGGGCCGTGGGGGGCAAGAGACCCAGTACTTC. This chain connects TRBV15 to TRBJ2-5; weak D call: TRBD2 (6 bases). V shed 0 bases and J shed 2 bases, with 13 bases lying between them. Germline assignment: CDR1 LNHNV and CDR2 YYDKDF (reference sequence). The CDR3 sequence is 16 residues long.

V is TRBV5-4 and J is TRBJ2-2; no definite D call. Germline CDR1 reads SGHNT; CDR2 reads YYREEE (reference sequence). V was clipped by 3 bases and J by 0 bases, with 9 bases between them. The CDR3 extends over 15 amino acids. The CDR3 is CASSSEVANTGELFF. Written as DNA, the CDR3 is TGTGCCAGCAGCTCGGAAGTCGCGAACACCGGGGAGCTGTTTTTT.

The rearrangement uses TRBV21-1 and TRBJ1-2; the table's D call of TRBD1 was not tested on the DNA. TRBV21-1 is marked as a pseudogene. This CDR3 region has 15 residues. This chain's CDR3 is CASPRDRALSYGYTF. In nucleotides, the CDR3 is TGTGCCAGCCCCCGGGACAGGGCCCTTAGCTATGGCTACACCTTC.

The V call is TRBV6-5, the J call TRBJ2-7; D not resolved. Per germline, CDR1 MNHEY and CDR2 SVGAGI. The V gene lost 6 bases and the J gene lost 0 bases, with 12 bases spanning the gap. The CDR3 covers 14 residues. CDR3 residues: CASSTDTYSYEQYF. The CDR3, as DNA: TGTGCCAGCAGCACCGACACCTACTCCTACGAGCAGTACTTC.